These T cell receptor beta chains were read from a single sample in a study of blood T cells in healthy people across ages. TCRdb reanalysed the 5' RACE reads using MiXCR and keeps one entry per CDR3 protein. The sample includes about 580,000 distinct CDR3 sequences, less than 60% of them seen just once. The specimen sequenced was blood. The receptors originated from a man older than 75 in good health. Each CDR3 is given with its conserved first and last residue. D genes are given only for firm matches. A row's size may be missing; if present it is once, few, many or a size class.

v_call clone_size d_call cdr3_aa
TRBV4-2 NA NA CASSHPGTSGANVLTF
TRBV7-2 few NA CASSLAPQGGYGYTF
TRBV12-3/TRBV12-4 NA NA CASSPDSHYEQYF
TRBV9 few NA CASSVDSFSSYEQYF
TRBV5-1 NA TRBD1 CASSSRDRGPTDTQYF
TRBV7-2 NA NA CASNPDLSGEQYF
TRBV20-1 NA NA CSAWGGTTRQPQHF
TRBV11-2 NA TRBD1 CASSHPDRVVPLEQYF
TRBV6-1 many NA CASRGHQTGLSYNEQFF
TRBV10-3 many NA CAISESQGSPYEQYF
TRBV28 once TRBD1 CASSLPGQGALSYEQYF
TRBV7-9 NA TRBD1 CASSKTGGRSTEAFF
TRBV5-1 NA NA CASSSRDTGGETQYF
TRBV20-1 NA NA CSARDRPGQNTEAFF
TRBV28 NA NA CASSARTVRQETQYF
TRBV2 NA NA CASALEVGGELFF
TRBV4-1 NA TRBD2 CASSQEFLAGSTDTQYF
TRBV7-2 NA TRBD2 CASSLEASGSYEQYF
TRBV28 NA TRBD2 CASRPGTSGNEQFF
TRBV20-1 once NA CSTSRWDTQYF
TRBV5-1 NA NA CASSLDSALGEQYF
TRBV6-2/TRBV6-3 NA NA CASSYTGPWGETQYF
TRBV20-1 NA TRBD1 CSARDGTGVSYEQYF
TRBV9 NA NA CASSVSPDRYSYNEQFF
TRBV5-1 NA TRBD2 CASSWELAGEVTNEQYF
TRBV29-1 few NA CSVAPRGGGTDTQYF
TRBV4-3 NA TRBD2 CASSQLSDPSGRIYEQYF
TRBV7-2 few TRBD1 CASSLSRGRSDTQYF
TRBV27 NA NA CASSLPRWVEGVNTGELFF
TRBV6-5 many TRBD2 CASSRTGPSGSRDEQFF
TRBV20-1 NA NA CSARFGDTGELFF
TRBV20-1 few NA CSAARRPPDTQYF
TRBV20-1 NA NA CSARGRVGGYTF
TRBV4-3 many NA CASSQDNRGTLQFF
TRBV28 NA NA CASNPSDTYEQYF
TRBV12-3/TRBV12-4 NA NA CASRIRGGSPLHF
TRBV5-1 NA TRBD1 CASSWGTGGNTEAFF
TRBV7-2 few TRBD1 CASSSGQVGDGYTF
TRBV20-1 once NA CSAPRTPPNYGYTF
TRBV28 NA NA CASSPSGTQRGYTF
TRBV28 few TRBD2 CASSFEVLGSGRTLGYEQYF
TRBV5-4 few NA CASSFQADNEQFF
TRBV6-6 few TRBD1 CASSYGGQEKLFF
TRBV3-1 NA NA CASSLSTRYYGYTF
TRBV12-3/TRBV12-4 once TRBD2 CASSRLAGGSYEQYF
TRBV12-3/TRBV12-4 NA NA CASSLNARVGNEQFF
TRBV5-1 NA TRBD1 CASSPGQPSNYGYTF
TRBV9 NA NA CASSVAGGLRETQYF
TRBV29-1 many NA CSVAQGSGANVLTF
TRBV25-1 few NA CASSDVSGGTNEKLFF
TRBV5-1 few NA CASSLDRHYEQYF
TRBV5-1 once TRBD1 CASSFRQGGYEQYF
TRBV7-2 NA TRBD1 CASSATGPGYNSPLHF
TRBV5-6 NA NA CASSSRQGVAHEQYF
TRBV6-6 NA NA CASSYTYNSAGNTIYF